This T cell receptor beta chain is drawn from a study of human T cells and chemical hapten exposure. TCRdb independently ran MiXCR on the RACE reads; one entry per CDR3 protein. The sample shows fewer than 200,000 distinct CDR3 sequences, 25% to 30% of them seen only once. Sample time point: patch test 3, about 24 weeks after DPC sensitization. Treatment specified: therapeutic diphenylcyclopropenone sensitization with weekly scalp DPC. V was clipped by 0 bases and J by 2 bases, with 10 bases between them. In germline, CDR1 is SGHRS, CDR2 YFSETQ. There are 15 residues in the CDR3. This chain joins TRBV5-1 and TRBJ2-3; D possibly matches TRBD1 or TRBD2 (5 bases each). The sequencing used whole blood, collected in connection with sensitization to the hapten diphenylcyclopropenone (DPC). This clonotype originated in a woman aged 18-29 years with alopecia areata. Some clones in this sample may be carry-over from other donors' samples. CDR3 residues: CASSLVPGTTDTQYF. DNA for the CDR3: TGCGCCAGCAGCTTGGTTCCGGGGACCACAGATACGCAGTATTTT.